This entry lists 31 T cell receptor beta chains sequenced from one sample in a study of CD8 T cells in ankylosing spondylitis. TCRdb used MiXCR to reprocess the 5' RACE reads, holding one entry per CDR3 protein. In the table there are under 150,000 distinct CDR3 sequences, around 9.3% of which are singletons. The sequencing input was blood, either unsorted or a sorted T cell fraction (not recorded which). The receptors here all came from a male donor with ankylosing spondylitis or in good health (not recorded which).

This clonotype was seen at least ten times. The V gene is TRBV18, the J gene TRBJ2-1; TRBD2 agrees at 9 bases. Trimming removed 3 bases from V and 10 bases from J; junction bases left unmatched: 7. Germline V lookup: CDR1 KGHSH, CDR2 LQKENI. This CDR3 is built from 14 residues. In DNA, the CDR3 is TGTGCCAGCTCACCGGTAGCGGGAGCGGGGGAGCAGTTCTTC. Translated: CASSPVAGAGEQFF.

This clonotype was recorded many times. V gene TRBV7-9 combines with J gene TRBJ1-1; tentatively, D is TRBD1 (5 bases). The CDR3 spans 14 residues. The V gene lost 2 bases and the J gene lost 4 bases, with 11 bases spanning the gap. Per the germline V gene, CDR1 is SEHNR and CDR2 is FQNEAQ (reference sequence). CDR3 in amino acids: CASSLQGIGTEAFF. The CDR3 nucleotides read TGTGCCAGCAGCTTACAGGGTATTGGCACTGAAGCTTTCTTT.

The CDR3 DNA is TGTGCCAGCAGCCCCGGGACAGGGGGCCTCCGGGACGAGCAGTACTTC. It codes for CASSPGTGGLRDEQYF. The genes are TRBV9 and TRBJ2-7, with 12 positions matching TRBD1. Germline trimming cut 4 bases from V and 5 bases from J; bases unmatched to any gene: 10. Per germline, CDR1 SGDLS and CDR2 YYNGEE. This CDR3 comprises 16 residues. Full variable domain (missing parts from reference TRBV9 and TRBJ2-7): DSGVTQTPKHLITATGQRVTLRCSPRSGDLSVYWYQQSLDQGLQFLIQYYNGEERAKGNILERFSAQQFPDLHSELNLSSLELGDSALYFCASSPGTGGLRDEQYFGPGTRLTVT.

This sequence joins TRBV20-1 and TRBJ2-1, with D tentatively TRBD1 (5 bases). Trimming removed 5 bases at V and 2 bases at J, with 19 bases between. This CDR3 spans 16 amino acids. Germline V CDR1 and CDR2: DFQATT, SNEGSKA (reference sequence). This chain's CDR3 is CSADKAQVTTYNEQFF. The CDR3 DNA follows: TGCAGTGCTGACAAAGCACAGGTTACTACCTACAATGAGCAGTTCTTC.

This clonotype was recorded many times. The chain employs TRBV29-1 and TRBJ2-2; 7 bases are a match to TRBD2. Germline CDR1 reads SQVTM; CDR2 reads ANQGSEA. This CDR3 is 14 amino acids long. Trimming took 3 bases from V and 6 from J; bases not matched to a gene: 7. CDR3 region: CSVDGGNISGELFF. In DNA form, the CDR3 reads TGCAGCGTTGACGGGGGGAATATCTCCGGGGAGCTGTTTTTT.

This clonotype was found many times. The chain recombines TRBV28 with TRBJ2-7; D is undetermined. The CDR3 spans 14 residues. The germline V and J ends were trimmed by 5 bases and 0 bases, with 11 bases remaining between them. Looked up from germline, CDR1 is MDHEN and CDR2 is SYDVKM. CDR3 in DNA: TGTGCCAGCAGTCCGAACTTCTTCTCCTACGAGCAGTACTTC. It translates to CASSPNFFSYEQYF.

Ten or more counts support this clonotype. The chain joins TRBV20-1 to TRBJ2-1; the D is unclear. The germline V and J ends were trimmed by 6 bases and 0 bases, with 6 bases remaining between them. CDR1 DFQATT and CDR2 SNEGSKA come from the germline V gene (reference sequence). The CDR3 length is 12 residues. The CDR3 protein is CSAPLSYNEQFF. CDR3 coding DNA: TGCAGTGCCCCACTCTCCTACAATGAGCAGTTCTTC.

This clonotype has at least ten counts. The chain is built from TRBV7-2 and TRBJ2-1, with TRBD2 identical over 9 bases. The CDR3 length is 14 residues. The germline V gene encodes CDR1 SGHTA and CDR2 FQGNSA. J gave up 5 bases and V 6 bases, and 5 bases lay outside the gene matches. This CDR3 reads CASSTGLANNEQFF. The DNA of the CDR3 is TGTGCCAGCAGTACGGGACTAGCAAACAATGAGCAGTTCTTC.

This clonotype was picked up a small number of times. The chain has TRBV10-3 and TRBJ2-6; D possibly matches TRBD1 or TRBD2 (5 bases each). This CDR3 region has 13 residues. Germline lookup yields CDR1 ENHRY and CDR2 SYGVKD. The germline V and J ends were trimmed by 8 bases and 2 bases, with 7 bases remaining between them. CDR3: CAIGTPGANVLTF. CDR3 DNA sequence: TGTGCCATCGGGACCCCTGGGGCCAACGTCCTGACTTTC.

There are many counts of this clonotype. The rearrangement links TRBV15 to TRBJ2-3; 7 positions agree with TRBD2. With V trimmed by 9 bases and J by 3 bases, 15 bases remained unmatched. The germline gives CDR1 LNHNV, CDR2 YYDKDF (reference sequence). This CDR3 region has 16 residues. The CDR3 protein is CATATSSGEKTDTQYF. The CDR3, as DNA: TGTGCCACTGCTACTTCTAGCGGAGAGAAGACAGATACGCAGTATTTT.

In this sample, this clonotype turned up many times. The chain couples TRBV27 to TRBJ2-6; D gene unclear. This CDR3 has 14 residues. V was cut by 6 bases and J by 0 bases, with 6 bases left in between. The germline CDR1 and CDR2 sequences are MNHEY and SMNVEV (reference sequence). CDR3 DNA: TGTGCCAGCAGCAAAAACTCTGGGGCCAACGTCCTGACTTTC. Encoded protein: CASSKNSGANVLTF.

In this sample, this clonotype turned up many times. The chain couples TRBV5-1 to TRBJ2-2, with D maybe TRBD1 (6 bases). The CDR3 sequence is 14 residues long. V lost 4 bases, J lost 6 bases, and 13 bases lay in between. CDR1 and CDR2 from the germline V gene are SGHRS and YFSETQ. CDR3 bases: TGCGCCAGCAGCACCCTGACAGGTCCCGGGGAGCTGTTTTTT. As protein: CASSTLTGPGELFF.

This clonotype occurred many times. The gene calls are TRBV5-4 and TRBJ2-3, with 11 bases that match TRBD2. V dropped 4 bases and J dropped 1; count of bases not matched to a gene: 2. The CDR3 covers 15 residues. Germline V lookup: CDR1 SGHNT, CDR2 YYREEE (reference sequence). The chain's CDR3 is CASSAGLAGTDTQYF. The CDR3 DNA is TGTGCCAGCAGCGCGGGACTAGCGGGCACAGATACGCAGTATTTT.

This clonotype was seen at least ten times. In DNA, the CDR3 is TGTGCCAGCAGCCATATCGGGAGTTTCAATGAGCAGTTCTTC. Translated, it gives CASSHIGSFNEQFF. The rearrangement links TRBV3-1 to TRBJ2-1, with D tentatively TRBD2 (6 bases). CDR3 size: 14 residues. CDR1 is LGHDT, CDR2 YNNKEL, per germline (reference sequence). The V end lost 3 bases, the J end lost 6 bases, and 12 bases lay between the germline ends.

This clonotype was observed at least ten times. The chain combines TRBV20-1 with TRBJ2-1, with 11 nucleotides matching TRBD2. CDR3 length equals 12 residues. The V segment lost 6 bases and the J segment 15 bases; nucleotides outside the gene matches: 10. Germline CDR1 is DFQATT and CDR2 is SNEGSKA (reference sequence). CDR3 nucleotides: TGCAGTGCCGCGATAGCGGGAGGGCCTGGGTTCTTC. As protein: CSAAIAGGPGFF.

The sample holds many counts of this clonotype. The V and J genes are TRBV20-1 and TRBJ1-4; no definite D call. This CDR3 spans 15 amino acids. Trimming shortened V by 1 base and J by 3 bases, and 12 bases separated the two germline ends. Germline-derived CDR1 and CDR2 are DFQATT and SNEGSKA (reference sequence). CDR3 DNA sequence: TGCAGTGCTAGAGCTTACGGGCCATCTAATGAAAAACTGTTTTTT. It encodes CSARAYGPSNEKLFF.

The V gene is TRBV20-1, the J gene TRBJ2-1; 11 bases align to TRBD2. Germline CDR1 reads DFQATT; CDR2 reads SNEGSKA (reference sequence). The CDR3 has 17 amino acids. With V trimmed by 2 bases and J by 9 bases, 15 bases remained unmatched. The CDR3 bases are TGCAGTGCTAGATATAGTAGCGGGAGGGCCTTAGCAATTGAGCAGTTCTTC. This translates into CSARYSSGRALAIEQFF.

This clonotype has ten or more counts. This rearrangement joins TRBV12-3 or TRBV12-4 to TRBJ2-7; TRBD1 agrees at 8 bases. The CDR3 has 16 amino acids. The V and J ends lost 3 bases and 2 bases, in that order; junction bases with no gene match: 9. The CDR3 region is CASSFPGTGDPYEQYF. CDR3 nucleotides: TGTGCCAGCAGTTTCCCCGGGACAGGTGACCCCTACGAGCAGTACTTC.

The rearrangement uses TRBV12-3 or TRBV12-4 and TRBJ2-4, with D unclear. Trimming stripped 8 bases from V and 0 bases from J, with 14 bases between. The CDR3 has 15 amino acids. The CDR3: CASSATLLAKNIQYF. CDR3 DNA sequence: TGTGCCAGCTCCGCCACATTACTAGCCAAAAACATTCAGTACTTC.

This clonotype has at least ten counts. J is TRBJ2-1 and V is TRBV18; 7 bases map to TRBD2. V shed 2 bases, J shed 4 bases, and the junction held 8 bases outside the gene matches. This CDR3 has 16 amino acids. Per germline, CDR1 KGHSH and CDR2 LQKENI. For the CDR3, the DNA is TGTGCCAGCTCACCAGGTTCGGCTAGCGGTTACAATGAGCAGTTCTTC. It yields the protein CASSPGSASGYNEQFF.

This clonotype appeared many times. V is TRBV29-1 and J is TRBJ2-7, with 7 bases identical to TRBD2. Trimming removed 4 bases from V and 11 bases from J; junction bases left unmatched: 11. The germline V gene encodes CDR1 SQVTM and CDR2 ANQGSEA. This CDR3 is built from 12 residues. CDR3 protein: CSVGETGLSEYF. CDR3 nucleotides: TGCAGCGTTGGGGAAACGGGACTATCTGAGTACTTC.

This chain links TRBV7-2 with TRBJ1-5, with 10 positions matching TRBD1. With 2 bases clipped from V and 2 bases from J, the junction kept 3 bases outside the gene matches. This CDR3 region has 16 residues. Looked up from germline, CDR1 is SGHTA and CDR2 is FQGNSA. The CDR3 sequence: CASSLSGTGGNQPQHF. The CDR3 nucleotides are TGTGCCAGCAGCTTATCCGGGACAGGGGGCAATCAGCCCCAGCATTTT.

V gene TRBV20-1 combines with J gene TRBJ2-5, with 12 nucleotides matching TRBD2. V trimming: 1 base; J trimming: 0 bases; junction bases outside the gene matches: 6. CDR1 is DFQATT, CDR2 SNEGSKA, per germline (reference sequence). The CDR3 contains 17 residues. The CDR3 region is CSARGIGTSGYQETQYF. The CDR3 nucleotides are TGCAGTGCTAGAGGAATCGGGACTAGCGGGTACCAAGAGACCCAGTACTTC.

In this sample, this clonotype turned up many times. J is TRBJ2-5 and V is TRBV6-5, with TRBD2 identical over 13 bases. After removal of 5 bases from V and 4 bases from J, the junction contained 7 bases not matched to a gene. Germline V gene lookup returns CDR1 MNHEY and CDR2 SVGAGI. The CDR3 has 16 amino acids. The CDR3 protein is CASSLSGLAGSETQYF. CDR3 DNA sequence: TGTGCCAGCAGTCTCTCGGGACTAGCGGGATCAGAGACCCAGTACTTC.

Many counts were recorded for this clonotype. This chain connects TRBV5-1 to TRBJ2-2, with D perhaps TRBD1 (5 bases). From germline, CDR1 is SGHRS and CDR2 YFSETQ. V lost 4 bases and J 1 base, leaving 8 bases between the germline ends. CDR3 size: 14 residues. The CDR3 loop is CASSPQENTGELFF. Written as DNA, the CDR3 is TGCGCCAGCAGCCCACAGGAGAACACCGGGGAGCTGTTTTTT.

This clonotype appeared many times. The chain combines TRBV27 with TRBJ1-5; D is unclear. Looked up from germline, CDR1 is MNHEY and CDR2 is SMNVEV (reference sequence). This CDR3 has 14 residues. The germline V and J ends were trimmed by 6 bases and 2 bases, with 11 bases remaining between them. DNA for the CDR3: TGTGCCAGCAGACCAGATGGGGGCAATCAGCCCCAGCATTTT. This encodes CASRPDGGNQPQHF.

There are many counts of this clonotype. The chain employs TRBV7-9 and TRBJ2-1, with D hard to call. With 0 bases removed from V and 7 bases from J, the gap between germline ends came to 13 bases. This CDR3 region has 15 residues. Per germline, CDR1 SEHNR and CDR2 FQNEAQ (reference sequence). The CDR3 spells CASSLADHSANEQFF. Written as DNA, the CDR3 is TGTGCCAGCAGCTTAGCCGATCACTCCGCAAATGAGCAGTTCTTC.

This clonotype was detected many times. The rearrangement links TRBV27 to TRBJ2-3; TRBD2 matches 11 bases. Trimming at V came to 3 bases and at J to 2 bases, leaving 10 bases not matched to a gene. There are 18 residues in the CDR3. Germline V CDR1 and CDR2: MNHEY, SMNVEV (reference sequence). CDR3 loop: CASSFSGRALSLTDTQYF. The CDR3 bases are TGTGCCAGCAGTTTTAGCGGGAGGGCCTTATCCCTCACAGATACGCAGTATTTT.

This clonotype was counted ten times or more. V is TRBV4-3 and J is TRBJ2-1, with a tentative D call TRBD1 (6 bases). CDR1 LGHNA and CDR2 YSLEER come from the germline V gene. The CDR3 runs 15 residues. The germline V and J ends were trimmed by 0 bases and 7 bases, with 13 bases remaining between them. The CDR3 spells CASSQDFRQGNEQFF. The CDR3 region has the DNA TGCGCCAGCAGCCAAGATTTTAGGCAGGGGAATGAGCAGTTCTTC.

The sample holds many counts of this clonotype. This chain uses TRBV7-9 with TRBJ2-2; 8 positions agree with TRBD1. V shed 10 bases, J shed 6 bases, and the junction held 13 bases outside the gene matches. CDR1 and CDR2 (germline): SEHNR, FQNEAQ (reference sequence). The CDR3 loop spans 15 amino acids. CDR3 sequence reads: CATRTDRVKAGELFF. The CDR3 bases are TGTGCCACCAGGACGGACAGGGTAAAGGCCGGGGAGCTGTTTTTT.

The genes are TRBV6-5 and TRBJ1-5; TRBD1 matches at 9 bases. CDR3 length equals 16 residues. V lost 2 bases, J lost 1 base, and 3 bases stayed unmatched. The germline V gene has CDR1 MNHEY and CDR2 SVGAGI. CDR3: CASSYRTGVSNQPQHF. CDR3 sequence (DNA): TGTGCCAGCAGTTACCGGACAGGGGTAAGCAATCAGCCCCAGCATTTT.